This entry lists 21 T cell receptor beta chains sequenced from one sample in a study of blood T cells in healthy people across ages. Next came a second PCR, run for about 6 to 12 cycles, which used a sample-barcoded 5' primer along with a J-beta primer mix. TCRdb passed the 5' RACE reads through MiXCR, listing each CDR3 protein once. The table lists roughly 550,000 distinct CDR3 sequences, less than 25% of them singletons. The same data also went into a second study, on T cells of mothers and their children.

Input material: blood. The receptors come from a boy aged 5 to 17 in good health.

The chain recombines TRBV6-2 or TRBV6-3 with TRBJ2-5; TRBD2 agrees at 13 bases. Trimming cost V 2 bases and J 5 bases; bases outside gene matches: 2. The CDR3 consists of 15 residues. Germline V CDR1 and CDR2: MNHEY, SVGEGT. The CDR3 sequence is CASSYGLAGVETQYF. DNA for the CDR3: TGTGCCAGCAGTTACGGACTAGCGGGAGTGGAGACCCAGTACTTC.

This clonotype was seen a few times. The rearrangement joins TRBV20-1 to TRBJ2-7; perhaps TRBD2 as D (6 bases). This CDR3 has 15 amino acids. Germline loops: CDR1 DFQATT, CDR2 SNEGSKA (reference sequence). V was cut by 0 bases and J by 3 bases, with 15 bases left in between. The DNA of the CDR3 is TGCAGTGCTAGAGATATATGGGGGGAGGACTACGAGCAGTACTTC. Translating gives CSARDIWGEDYEQYF.

Remarks on this clonotype: The germline gene is not matched at one end of the junction; a read error may be the cause. The V call is TRBV6-2 or TRBV6-3, the J call TRBJ2-1, with D perhaps matching TRBD1 or TRBD2 (5 bases each). CDR3 size: 12 residues. In germline, CDR1 is MNHEY, CDR2 SVGEGT. The CDR3 sequence: CASSYEGTSGVF. The CDR3 DNA sequence: TGTGCCAGCAGTTATGAGGGGACCTCCGGGGTCTTC.

The V gene is TRBV6-2 or TRBV6-3, the J gene TRBJ2-7; 7 bases align to TRBD2. Losses at the gene ends were 0 bases for V and 4 bases for J; bases not matched to a gene: 9. The CDR3 is 16 amino acids. CDR1 is MNHEY and CDR2 is SVGEGT in the germline V gene. CDR3 region: CASSYSTSAGAYEQYF. The CDR3 DNA follows: TGTGCCAGCAGTTACTCGACGTCTGCGGGAGCATACGAGCAGTACTTC.

The chain uses TRBV4-2 and TRBJ2-5; unclear D gene. CDR1 is LGHNA, CDR2 YNFKEQ, per germline. The CDR3 is 15 residues long. Deletions cut 2 bases from V and 4 bases from J, with 14 bases between. CDR3 region: CASSQIGPGRETQYF. The CDR3 DNA reads as TGTGCCAGCAGCCAAATTGGCCCGGGTCGAGAGACCCAGTACTTC.

The chain carries TRBV5-1 and TRBJ2-1; maybe TRBD2 (7 bases). The germline V gene encodes CDR1 SGHRS and CDR2 YFSETQ. Trimming took off 4 bases at V and 3 bases at J, with 14 bases between the two ends. CDR3 length equals 15 residues. CDR3 sequence (DNA): TGCGCCAGCAGCGAAGAGGGGGGGAACTACAATGAGCAGTTCTTC. The encoded protein is CASSEEGGNYNEQFF.

This chain links TRBV28 with TRBJ2-1; D tentatively fits TRBD1 or TRBD2 (5 bases each). Trimming removed 5 bases at V and 3 bases at J, with 14 bases between. The length of the CDR3 is 15 residues. Looked up from germline, CDR1 is MDHEN and CDR2 is SYDVKM. This chain's CDR3 is CASSPRDGIYNEQFF. CDR3 in DNA: TGTGCCAGCAGTCCCAGGGACGGAATCTACAATGAGCAGTTCTTC.

This clonotype was observed a few times. V and J are TRBV29-1 and TRBJ2-7; 14 bases map to TRBD2. The CDR3 has 17 residues. Germline CDR1 and CDR2: SQVTM and ANQGSEA. Trimming took 4 bases from V and 5 from J; bases not matched to a gene: 13. The CDR3 bases are TGCAGCGTTGGAAGACTAGCGGGAGGGCAAGGCACCCACGAGCAGTACTTC. Translation: CSVGRLAGGQGTHEQYF.

The J gene is TRBJ2-1, the V gene TRBV6-2 or TRBV6-3, with D uncertain. Germline CDR1 MNHEY, CDR2 SVGEGT. Trimming left V 6 bases short and J 10 bases short, with 10 bases between. The CDR3 consists of 11 residues. The CDR3 DNA is TGTGCCAGCAGCCGGAGAGAGGAGCAGTTCTTC. Translated, it gives CASSRREEQFF.

This clonotype was counted a few times. This chain connects TRBV7-6 to TRBJ2-3; tentatively, D is TRBD2 (5 bases). The CDR3 totals 14 residues. V was trimmed by 5 bases and J by 4 bases, leaving 13 bases between them. Germline values: CDR1 SGHVS, CDR2 FNYEAQ. The CDR3 spells CASSPPSSADTQYF. The CDR3 DNA follows: TGTGCCAGCAGCCCTCCAAGTAGCGCAGATACGCAGTATTTT. Using reference TRBV7-6 and TRBJ2-3 for the parts outside the CDR3, the full variable domain is GAGVSQSPRYKVTKRGQDVALRCDPISGHVSLYWYRQALGQGPEFLTYFNYEAQQDKSGLPNDRFSAERPEGSISTLTIQRTEQRDSAMYRCASSPPSSADTQYFGPGTRLTVL.

V gene TRBV5-1 combines with J gene TRBJ2-5; perhaps TRBD1 as D (5 bases). Germline V gene lookup returns CDR1 SGHRS and CDR2 YFSETQ. CDR3 length: 15 amino acids. The germline V and J ends were trimmed by 2 bases and 4 bases, with 15 bases remaining between them. The CDR3 region is CASSFEDTMVETQYF. CDR3 in DNA: TGCGCCAGCAGCTTCGAGGACACTATGGTAGAGACCCAGTACTTC.

V gene TRBV7-9 combines with J gene TRBJ2-7, with 7 bases that match TRBD2. The germline CDR1 and CDR2 sequences are SEHNR and FQNEAQ (reference sequence). This CDR3 is 15 amino acids long. J was trimmed by 5 bases and V by 8 bases; bases with no gene match: 15. The CDR3 DNA reads as TGTGCCAGCGGACTCGGTGGGCGGGGGAAACACGAGCAGTACTTC. Translation gives CASGLGGRGKHEQYF.

The table lists this clonotype with a few counts. This chain connects TRBV18 to TRBJ1-1; the D gene is possibly TRBD1 (6 bases). Deletions cut 3 bases from V and 1 base from J, with 12 bases between. The CDR3 runs to 15 residues. The germline V gene encodes CDR1 KGHSH and CDR2 LQKENI. The CDR3 nucleotides are TGTGCCAGCTCACCTAAGGTGGGACAGAACACTGAAGCTTTCTTT. It specifies CASSPKVGQNTEAFF.

This clonotype has just one count. This sequence joins TRBV19 and TRBJ2-7, with 11 bases matching TRBD1. Germline V CDR1 and CDR2: LNHDA, SQIVND (reference sequence). The length of the CDR3 is 15 residues. V trimming: 4 bases; J trimming: 4 bases; junction bases outside the gene matches: 6. The CDR3 bases are TGTGCCAGTAGTACCCTGGGACAGGGGGTATACGAGCAGTACTTC. Amino acid sequence: CASSTLGQGVYEQYF. Complete variable domain (other parts from reference TRBV19 and TRBJ2-7): DGGITQSPKYLFRKEGQNVTLSCEQNLNHDAMYWYRQDPGQGLRLIYYSQIVNDFQKGDIAEGYSVSREKKESFPLTVTSAQKNPTAFYLCASSTLGQGVYEQYFGPGTRLTVT.

This clonotype has a handful of counts. This rearrangement joins TRBV4-1 to TRBJ2-7; perhaps TRBD1 as D (6 bases). Between the trimmed V and J ends, which lost 4 bases and 2 bases, there was a span of 15 bases. The CDR3 runs 15 residues. The germline CDR1 and CDR2 sequences are MGHRA and YSYEKL. The CDR3 nucleotides read TGCGCCAGCAGCCCCAACTCCAGGGGCACCTACGAGCAGTACTTC. Protein product: CASSPNSRGTYEQYF.

The chain carries TRBV7-2 and TRBJ1-6, with unresolved D. Trimming pared 7 bases from V and 9 bases from J, leaving 16 bases between. Germline V CDR1 and CDR2: SGHTA, FQGNSA. The CDR3 sequence is 14 residues long. Here the CDR3 DNA reads TGTGCCAGCACCTTGGACGGTCTCAGTTCACCCCTCCACTTT. As protein: CASTLDGLSSPLHF.

The chain joins TRBV20-1 to TRBJ1-2; D gene uncertain. The CDR3 sequence is 14 residues long. Germline CDR1 DFQATT, CDR2 SNEGSKA (reference sequence). V lost 3 bases to trimming and J lost 2 bases, with 13 bases between them. The CDR3, as DNA: TGCAGTGCTAGTCCGCCATCGCTCAACTATGGCTACACCTTC. Its translation: CSASPPSLNYGYTF.

The chain is built from TRBV28 and TRBJ2-7; TRBD1 aligns across 12 bases. V was clipped by 6 bases and J by 6 bases; unmatched bases: 12. This CDR3 region has 16 residues. Germline CDR1 is MDHEN and CDR2 is SYDVKM. DNA of the CDR3: TGTGCCAGCAGCACCTCCTCCGGGACAGGGGGCTTCGAGCAGTACTTC. Its protein product is CASSTSSGTGGFEQYF.

Only a few counts were recorded for this clonotype. V gene TRBV2 combines with J gene TRBJ2-1, with a weak D call TRBD2 (8 bases). Trimming left V 6 bases short and J 4 bases short, with 22 bases between. This CDR3 is built from 17 residues. CDR1 is SNHLY, CDR2 FYNNEI, per germline. CDR3 region: CASRPSRIAGQYNEQFF. The CDR3 nucleotides are TGTGCCAGCAGACCATCGCGAATAGCGGGACAGTACAATGAGCAGTTCTTC.

The chain combines TRBV6-2 or TRBV6-3 with TRBJ2-2, with D possibly being TRBD1 (5 bases). Germline V lookup: CDR1 MNHEY, CDR2 SVGEGT. The germline V and J ends were trimmed by 5 bases and 2 bases, with 24 bases remaining between them. CDR3 size: 19 residues. CDR3 loop: CASSTLSGSPILNTGELFF. CDR3 DNA sequence: TGTGCCAGCAGTACTTTGTCAGGGTCCCCGATACTAAACACCGGGGAGCTGTTTTTT.

This chain connects TRBV30 to TRBJ1-2; 7 nucleotides match TRBD1. Germline CDR1 and CDR2: GTSNPN and SVGIG (reference sequence). The CDR3 has 13 amino acids. Trimming cost V 7 bases and J 3 bases; bases outside gene matches: 8. The CDR3 sequence is CASTGVPYYGYTF. CDR3 nucleotide sequence: TGTGCCTCTACAGGGGTTCCCTACTATGGCTACACCTTC.